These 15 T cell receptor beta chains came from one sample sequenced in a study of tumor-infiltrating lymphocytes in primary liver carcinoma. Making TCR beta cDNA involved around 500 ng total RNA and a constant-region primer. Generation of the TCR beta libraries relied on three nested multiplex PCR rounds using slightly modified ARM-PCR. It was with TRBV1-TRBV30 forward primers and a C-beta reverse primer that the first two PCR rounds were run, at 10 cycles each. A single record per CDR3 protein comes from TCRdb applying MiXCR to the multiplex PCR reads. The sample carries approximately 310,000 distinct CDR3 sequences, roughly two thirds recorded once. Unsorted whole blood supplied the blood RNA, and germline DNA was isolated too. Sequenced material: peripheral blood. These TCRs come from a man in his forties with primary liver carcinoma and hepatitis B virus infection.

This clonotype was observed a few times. CDR3 coding DNA: TGTGCCACCTCGGGGGGGAGTACAACTAATGAAAAACTGTTTTTT. This encodes CATSGGSTTNEKLFF. The genes are TRBV12-3 or TRBV12-4 and TRBJ1-4; D may be TRBD1 (5 bases). The V gene lost 10 bases and the J gene lost 0 bases, with 15 bases spanning the gap. This CDR3 spans 15 amino acids.

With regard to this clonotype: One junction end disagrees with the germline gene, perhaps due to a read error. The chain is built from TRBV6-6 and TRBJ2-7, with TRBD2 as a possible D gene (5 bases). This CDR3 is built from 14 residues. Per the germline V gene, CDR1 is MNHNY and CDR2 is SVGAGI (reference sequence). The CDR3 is CANSYGESDYEQYF. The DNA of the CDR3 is TGTGCCAACAGTTACGGGGAGAGCGACTACGAGCAGTACTTC.

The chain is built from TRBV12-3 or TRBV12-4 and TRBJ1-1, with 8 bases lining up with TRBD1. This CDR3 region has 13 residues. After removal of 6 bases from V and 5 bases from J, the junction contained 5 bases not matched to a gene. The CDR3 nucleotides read TGTGCCAGCAGAGGACAGGGAACAACTGAAGCTTTCTTT. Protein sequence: CASRGQGTTEAFF.

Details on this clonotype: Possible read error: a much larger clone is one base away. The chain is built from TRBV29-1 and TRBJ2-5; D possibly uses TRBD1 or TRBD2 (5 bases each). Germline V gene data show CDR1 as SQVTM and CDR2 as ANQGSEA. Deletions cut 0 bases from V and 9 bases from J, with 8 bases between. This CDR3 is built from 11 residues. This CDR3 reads CSVEEGVAQYF. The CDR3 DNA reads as TGCAGCGTTGAAGAGGGGGTGGCCCAGTACTTC.

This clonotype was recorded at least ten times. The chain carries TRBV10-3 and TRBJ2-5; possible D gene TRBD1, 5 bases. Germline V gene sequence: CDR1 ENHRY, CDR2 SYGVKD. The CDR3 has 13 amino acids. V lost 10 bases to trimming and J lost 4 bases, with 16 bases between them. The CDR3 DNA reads TGTGCCACCGCGTCAGGGTCGGGAGAGACCCAGTACTTC. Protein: CATASGSGETQYF.

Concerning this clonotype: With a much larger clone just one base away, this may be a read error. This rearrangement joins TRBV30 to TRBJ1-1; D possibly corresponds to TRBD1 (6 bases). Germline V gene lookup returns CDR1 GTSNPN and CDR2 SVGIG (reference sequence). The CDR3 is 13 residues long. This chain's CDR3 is CAWGDRTNIEAFF. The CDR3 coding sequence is TGTGCCTGGGGCGACAGGACGAACATTGAAGCTTTCTTT.

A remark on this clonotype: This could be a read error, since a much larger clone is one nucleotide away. CDR3 residues: CASTRGEGTETFF. The CDR3 DNA sequence: TGCGCCAGCACCCGCGGGGAGGGCACTGAAACTTTCTTT. This chain joins TRBV5-1 and TRBJ1-1; D remains ambiguous. The CDR3 runs 13 residues. The germline CDR1 and CDR2 sequences are SGHRS and YFSETQ.

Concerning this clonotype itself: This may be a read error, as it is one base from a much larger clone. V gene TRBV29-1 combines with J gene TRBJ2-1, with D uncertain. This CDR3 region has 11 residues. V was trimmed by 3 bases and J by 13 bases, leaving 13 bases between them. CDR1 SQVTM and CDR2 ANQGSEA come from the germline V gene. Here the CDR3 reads CSVDMEVAQFF. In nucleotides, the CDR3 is TGCAGCGTTGACATGGAAGTAGCCCAGTTCTTC.

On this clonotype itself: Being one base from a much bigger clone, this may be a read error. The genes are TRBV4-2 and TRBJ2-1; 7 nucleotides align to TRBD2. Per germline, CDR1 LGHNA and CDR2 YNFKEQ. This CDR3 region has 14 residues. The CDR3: CVSSQVAGDNEQFF. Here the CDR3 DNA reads TGTGTCAGCAGCCAAGTGGCGGGAGACAATGAGCAGTTCTTC.

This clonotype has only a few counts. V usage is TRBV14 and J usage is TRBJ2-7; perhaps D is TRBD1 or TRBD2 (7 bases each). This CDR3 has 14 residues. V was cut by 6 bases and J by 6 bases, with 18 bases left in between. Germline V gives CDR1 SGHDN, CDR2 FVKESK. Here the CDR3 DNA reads TGTGCCAGCAGGTCGACAGGGAGGGTTGGCGAGCAGTACTTC. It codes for CASRSTGRVGEQYF.

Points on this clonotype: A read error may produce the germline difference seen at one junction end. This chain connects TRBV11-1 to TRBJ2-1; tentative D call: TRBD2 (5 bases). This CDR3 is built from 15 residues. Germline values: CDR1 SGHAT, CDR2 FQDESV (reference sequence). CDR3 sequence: CASSRRSSSYNEHFF. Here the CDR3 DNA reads TGTGCCAGTAGCCGCCGCTCTAGCTCCTACAATGAGCACTTCTTC.

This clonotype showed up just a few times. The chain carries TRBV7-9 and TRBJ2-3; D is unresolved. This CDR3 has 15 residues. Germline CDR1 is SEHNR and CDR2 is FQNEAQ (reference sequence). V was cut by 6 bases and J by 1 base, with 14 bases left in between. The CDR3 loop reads CASRPWSFGTDTQYF. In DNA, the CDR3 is TGTGCCAGCAGACCATGGAGTTTTGGCACAGATACGCAGTATTTT. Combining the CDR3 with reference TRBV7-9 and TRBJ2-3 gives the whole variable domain DTGVSQNPRHKITKRGQNVTFRCDPISEHNRLYWYRQTLGQGPEFLTYFQNEAQLEKSRLLSDRFSAERPKGSFSTLEIQRTEQGDSAMYLCASRPWSFGTDTQYFGPGTRLTVL.

CDR3 protein: CASSYGGGWTVVANTQYF. CDR3 in DNA: TGTGCCAGCAGTTACGGGGGAGGGTGGACGGTTGTCGCAAATACGCAGTATTTT. This rearrangement joins TRBV6-2 or TRBV6-3 to TRBJ2-3; 7 bases fit TRBD2. CDR3 size: 18 residues. From germline, CDR1 is MNHEY and CDR2 SVGEGT. V dropped 2 bases and J dropped 7; count of bases not matched to a gene: 18.

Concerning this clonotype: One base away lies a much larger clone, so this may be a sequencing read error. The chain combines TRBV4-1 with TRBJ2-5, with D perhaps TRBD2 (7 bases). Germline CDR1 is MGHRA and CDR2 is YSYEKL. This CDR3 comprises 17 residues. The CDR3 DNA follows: TGCGCCAACAGCCAAGGGGGGGCGGGGGTTTTACGAGAGACCCAGTACTTC. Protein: CANSQGGAGVLRETQYF.

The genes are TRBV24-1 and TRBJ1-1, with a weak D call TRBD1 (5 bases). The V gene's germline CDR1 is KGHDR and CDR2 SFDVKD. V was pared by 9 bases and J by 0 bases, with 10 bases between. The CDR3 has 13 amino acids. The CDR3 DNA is TGTGCCACCGGGGACGGGATGAACACTGAAGCTTTCTTT. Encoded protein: CATGDGMNTEAFF.